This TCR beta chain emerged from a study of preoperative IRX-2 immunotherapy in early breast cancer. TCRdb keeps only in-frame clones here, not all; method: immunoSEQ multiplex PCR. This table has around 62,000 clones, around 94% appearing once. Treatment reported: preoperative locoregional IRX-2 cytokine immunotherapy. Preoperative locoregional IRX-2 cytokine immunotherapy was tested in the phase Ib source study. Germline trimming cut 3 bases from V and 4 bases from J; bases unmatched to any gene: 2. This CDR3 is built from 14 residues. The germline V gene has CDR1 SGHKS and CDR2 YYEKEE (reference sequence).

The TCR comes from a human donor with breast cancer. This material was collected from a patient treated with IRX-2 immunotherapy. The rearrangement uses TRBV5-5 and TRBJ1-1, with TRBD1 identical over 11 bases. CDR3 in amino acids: CASSWTGGGTEAFF. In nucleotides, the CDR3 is TGTGCCAGCAGCTGGACAGGGGGCGGCACTGAAGCTTTCTTT.